This T cell receptor beta chain comes out of a study of identical twins. TCRdb recomputed calls from the 5' RACE reads with MiXCR, one row per CDR3 protein. The sample lists about 810,000 distinct CDR3 sequences; 9% to 15% were seen once. The CDR3 extends over 13 amino acids. The V gene's germline CDR1 is SGHVS and CDR2 FNYEAQ. The V gene lost 6 bases and the J gene lost 4 bases, with 10 bases spanning the gap. This clonotype has more than one count but fewer than ten. The same sample was also studied in work on yellow fever vaccine responses in identical twins.

The TCR sequence derives from a woman aged 18-29 years in good health. The chain has TRBV7-6 and TRBJ2-1; D gene uncertain. The specimen was PBMCs. The CDR3 protein is CASRRIAYNEQFF. In nucleotides, the CDR3 is TGTGCCAGCAGGCGAATTGCGTACAATGAGCAGTTCTTC.